The entry that follows covers one TCR beta chain sequence. This clone was detected only a few times. Its target antigen remains unknown. No per-base quality is available; no much larger clone lies one base away. The entire isolated RNA was reverse transcribed using the High Capacity cDNA Reverse Transcription Kit, and thus expressed TCRB transcripts were sequenced. Deep immunoSEQ sequencing was applied to naive, central memory and regulatory T cell samples, giving an average of roughly 3.6 million total reads per sample. After sorted cells were lysed in RLT buffer, RNA was extracted with DNase-treated RNeasy Micro or Mini kits, with the choice depending on cell number. Each cell subset was processed separately to prevent cross-contamination, with patient and healthy donor samples processed together. The immunoSEQ multiplex PCR was used to amplify TCRB sequences from cDNA, generating 87-bp fragments that spanned the CDR3 region. Sequencing of the amplicons was done on the Illumina HiSeq platform. On the study's bioinformatics: PCR bias was computationally corrected using synthetic template baselines, reads within Hamming distance 2 were collapsed, and singletons that could not be merged were discarded. Reads were aligned to IMGT to assign V, D and J genes, CDR3 length, and insertions or deletions at six rearrangement sites. Clonotype counts were normalized to sorted cell number within each subset before computing true diversity and Gini coefficients with the tcR R package. The overlap coefficient, calculated on TCRB nucleotide sequences, was used to measure repertoire sharing. Drawn from immuneACCESS, this table holds only the in-frame rearrangements with V and J called that TCRdb kept. Clones are partly lost; checked studies trace under half to an unresolved V gene and leave the rest unexplained. V, J and clone size were drawn from that table, and D and trimming were deduced from the DNA. The sample table contains 150,000 to 200,000 clones; only one count was recorded for around 9% of them. The ten largest clones add up to under 0.75% of the sample.

From each donor, a single peripheral blood sample of approximately 120 mL on average was drawn into heparinised tubes. Using a panel that included CD45RO, CCR7, CD25, CD127, CD95 and CD27, naive, central memory, regulatory and stem cell-like memory CD4+ T cells were sorted on a BD FACSAria II. All sorted populations exceeded 95% purity. PBMCs were isolated immediately by Lymphoprep density gradient centrifugation and stained directly without culture. So that batch effects would be minimized, each experiment stained and sorted samples in pairs, pairing one healthy donor with one patient. The CDR3 numbers 16 residues from cysteine through phenylalanine. Only the CDR3 DNA stays, 48 bases, in frame from base 1. Deletion took 4 bases off V and 8 bases off J, with a span of 21 bases between the germline ends. From the germline V gene, CDR1 is MDHEN and CDR2 is SYDVKM. These data come from a study of beta chain features in type 1 diabetes (dated by TCRdb to 2017 to 2018). In the study overall: Patients and healthy donors did not differ in mean age, gender distribution, total cell number or subset yield. Naive and central memory subsets were obtained from all 28 donors, but regulatory and stem cell-like memory subsets were isolated from only 8 patients and 8 healthy donors. Across all samples, around 99 million sorted cells were examined, and cell number per subset correlated strongly with RNA yield. In the study, TCRB repertoires of sorted circulating CD4+ T cell subsets from recently diagnosed type 1 diabetes patients were compared with those of matched healthy donors. Study-wide conclusions, independent of this receptor: In all four CD4+ subsets, TCRB CDR3 length was moderately but significantly shorter in type 1 diabetes patients. Because cDNA was sequenced instead of genomic DNA, highly expressing activated cells could be over-represented, though the groups showed no difference in activation or CD3 levels. Shorter templates might be favored by PCR, yet because patient and control samples were amplified and corrected together, any such skew would affect both groups equally. At VDJ recombination sites, type 1 diabetes patients had fewer insertions and more deleted nucleotides, which implies abnormalities in thymic rearrangement. Only small numbers of individuals were included in the HLA sub-analyses, which left unresolved whether HLA type had any influence on TCRB rearrangement. Naive, central memory and regulatory TCRB repertoires appeared more similar among patients than among healthy donors.

The receptor chain draws on TRBV28 and TRBJ2-1; the best D guess is TRBD1, with 5 bases matching. The sequence derives from a woman between 25 and 40 years old with type 1 diabetes. Source material: central memory CD4+ T cells from blood. The CDR3 is CASSSSIKGLGDEQFF. The nucleotide sequence is TGTGCCAGCAGTTCTAGTATCAAGGGATTAGGGGATGAGCAGTTCTTC.